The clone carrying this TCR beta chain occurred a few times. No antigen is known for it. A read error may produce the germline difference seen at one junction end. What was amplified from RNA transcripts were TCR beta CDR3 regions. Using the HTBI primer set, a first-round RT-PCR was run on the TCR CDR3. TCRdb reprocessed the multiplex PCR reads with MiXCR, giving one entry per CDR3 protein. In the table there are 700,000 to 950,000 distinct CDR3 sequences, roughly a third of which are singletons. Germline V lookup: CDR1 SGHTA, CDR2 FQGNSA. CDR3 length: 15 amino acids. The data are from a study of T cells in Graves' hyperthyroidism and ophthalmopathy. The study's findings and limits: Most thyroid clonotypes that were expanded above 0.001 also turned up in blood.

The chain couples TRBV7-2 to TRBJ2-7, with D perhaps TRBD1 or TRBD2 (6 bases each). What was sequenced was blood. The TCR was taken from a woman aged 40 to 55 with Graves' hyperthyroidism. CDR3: CASSLRGQSSYEQYF. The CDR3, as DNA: TGCGCCAGCAGCCTCCGGGGGCAGAGCTCCTACGAGCAGTACTTC.